Detailed here is one T cell receptor beta chain. What it recognizes is unknown. This cohort consisted of healthy bone marrow donors. Whether this donor was CMV seropositive was not recorded. This sample stems from a study of cytomegalovirus exposure and HLA in healthy donors. J was trimmed by 8 bases and V by 3 bases; bases with no gene match: 8. The V gene's germline CDR1 is MNHEY and CDR2 SVGAGI. There are 15 residues in the CDR3. Researchers ran the PCR with 60 Vbeta and 13 Jbeta primers. Clones were read by immunoSEQ multiplex PCR, and TCRdb kept only the in-frame ones, dropping some. The sample has fewer than 250,000 clones, 85% seen once; the top ten hold about 1.2%. Broader study findings: Later on, a genetic analysis was performed. It linked a missense variant in DCLRE1C with V- and J-gene trimming of TCR beta. Earlier results showed most TCR beta V segments being productive about 87% or about 30% of the time.

The chain recombines TRBV6-5 with TRBJ2-3, with 10 bases identical to TRBD2. The receptor comes from a human donor in good health. The sequencing input was PBMCs. The CDR3 reads CASSYTSGTGGTQYF. The CDR3 region has the DNA TGTGCCAGCAGTTATACTAGCGGGACCGGTGGTACGCAGTATTTT.